This T cell receptor beta chain appears in the sequencing data of a study of shared clonotypes between healthy human individuals. General study findings and limits: It was only blood that was sampled, and tissue repertoires likely differ.

Germline CDR1 is SEHNR and CDR2 is FQNEAQ (reference sequence). This CDR3 has 15 amino acids. J gave up 7 bases and V 2 bases, and 4 bases lay outside the gene matches. Profiling relied on immunoSEQ multiplex PCR, and the TCRdb table lists in-frame clones only, not all of them. This sample carries 450,000 to 500,000 clones, 70% to 85% of them seen once, and the ten largest clones take about an eighth. At least ten counts were recorded for this clone. What it binds is unknown. Other DNA variants within this sample encode the same CDR3. Donors had no recently reported acute infections or vaccinations and were HIV-negative.

V and J are TRBV7-9 and TRBJ2-1; 11 bases map to TRBD2. Sequenced: PBMCs. The TCR originated in a woman aged 40 to 50 in good health. Some clones in this sample may be carry-over from other donors' samples. For the CDR3, the DNA is TGTGCCAGCAGCTTAACGGCTAGCGGGAGGAATGAGCAGTTCTTC. It codes for CASSLTASGRNEQFF. Complete variable domain (other parts from reference TRBV7-9 and TRBJ2-1): DTGVSQNPRHKITKRGQNVTFRCDPISEHNRLYWYRQTLGQGPEFLTYFQNEAQLEKSRLLSDRFSAERPKGSFSTLEIQRTEQGDSAMYLCASSLTASGRNEQFFGPGTRLTVL.